These 17 T cell receptor beta chains came from one sample sequenced in a study of OX40 agonist ivuxolimab in advanced cancers. Profiled with immunoSEQ multiplex PCR; TCRdb holds only in-frame clones, not every one. The repertoire consists of 70,000 or so clones, with around 88% occurring once and the leading ten covering approximately 0.92%. The specimen was CD4+ or CD8+ T cells sorted from blood, collected in a trial of the OX40 agonist ivuxolimab. All receptors come from an adult with an advanced solid tumor such as melanoma, head and neck, liver or kidney cancer.

The chain is built from TRBV9 and TRBJ2-3; 7 bases are shared with TRBD2. The junction had 5 bases not matched to a gene; V was cut back by 3 bases and J by 1 base. The CDR3 runs 15 residues. Germline CDR1 SGDLS, CDR2 YYNGEE. The CDR3 DNA sequence: TGTGCCAGCAGCGGGGGGAGCGGGGGCACAGATACGCAGTATTTT. Amino acids: CASSGGSGGTDTQYF.

The chain carries TRBV27 and TRBJ2-4; D remains unclear. V was pared by 8 bases and J by 0 bases, with 11 bases between. In germline, CDR1 is MNHEY, CDR2 SMNVEV (reference sequence). The CDR3 loop spans 14 amino acids. In nucleotides, the CDR3 is TGTGCCAGCCGGGCGGTTTTAGCCAAAAACATTCAGTACTTC. Residues: CASRAVLAKNIQYF.

This clone was seen only once. The J gene is TRBJ1-1, the V gene TRBV7-9; D call uncertain. Trimming shortened V by 5 bases and J by 1 base, and 8 bases separated the two germline ends. In germline, CDR1 is SEHNR, CDR2 FQNEAQ (reference sequence). The CDR3 runs 13 residues. This CDR3 reads CASSHTANTEAFF. The CDR3 DNA is TGTGCCAGCAGCCACACAGCGAACACTGAAGCTTTCTTT. Based on the CDR3 plus reference TRBV7-9 and TRBJ1-1, the full variable domain is DTGVSQNPRHKITKRGQNVTFRCDPISEHNRLYWYRQTLGQGPEFLTYFQNEAQLEKSRLLSDRFSAERPKGSFSTLEIQRTEQGDSAMYLCASSHTANTEAFFGQGTRLTVV.

This sequence joins TRBV19 and TRBJ1-5; 10 bases are shared with TRBD1. Trimming removed 3 bases from V and 3 bases from J; junction bases left unmatched: 14. This CDR3 has 19 residues. The germline CDR1 and CDR2 sequences are LNHDA and SQIVND (reference sequence). The CDR3 loop is CASSMRRGTGAGNNQPQHF. As DNA, the CDR3 is TGTGCCAGTAGTATGAGACGAGGGACAGGGGCCGGAAACAATCAGCCCCAGCATTTT.

The chain uses TRBV7-2 and TRBJ2-3, with a tentative D call TRBD2 (5 bases). Germline V gene lookup returns CDR1 SGHTA and CDR2 FQGNSA. V gave up 2 bases and J gave up 5 bases, with 14 bases separating them. This CDR3 contains 15 residues. The CDR3 loop is CASSLRRAEGDTQYF. Written as DNA, the CDR3 is TGTGCCAGCAGCTTACGACGGGCCGAGGGAGATACGCAGTATTTT.

The chain links TRBV9 to TRBJ1-5; 8 positions match TRBD1. J gave up 6 bases and V 0 bases, and 2 bases lay outside the gene matches. CDR1 is SGDLS, CDR2 YYNGEE, per germline. CDR3 length: 14 amino acids. The DNA of the CDR3 is TGTGCCAGCAGCGTAGGGACAGGGATTCAGCCCCAGCATTTT. This encodes CASSVGTGIQPQHF.

The gene calls are TRBV5-1 and TRBJ2-1; 7 bases are shared with TRBD2. Looked up from germline, CDR1 is SGHRS and CDR2 is YFSETQ. This CDR3 is built from 14 residues. V shed 4 bases and J 5 bases; nucleotides not matched to a gene: 6. The CDR3, as DNA: TGCGCCAGCAGCGAACCGACTAGCAACAATGAGCAGTTCTTC. As protein: CASSEPTSNNEQFF.

The chain uses TRBV6-1 and TRBJ1-1, with D uncertain. Germline V lookup: CDR1 MNHNS, CDR2 SASEGT. Trimming shortened V by 2 bases and J by 0 bases, and 7 bases separated the two germline ends. There are 14 residues in the CDR3. CDR3 nucleotide sequence: TGTGCCAGCAGTGAACGATCACTGAACACTGAAGCTTTCTTT. It translates to CASSERSLNTEAFF.

The V call is TRBV7-2, the J call TRBJ2-5, with no clear D. Germline CDR1 and CDR2: SGHTA and FQGNSA. Trimming took off 1 base at V and 3 bases at J, with 9 bases between the two ends. This CDR3 contains 14 residues. The CDR3 loop reads CASSLVLSEETQYF. CDR3 DNA: TGTGCCAGCAGCTTAGTCTTATCCGAAGAGACCCAGTACTTC.

The genes are TRBV20-1 and TRBJ2-5; no clear D. The CDR3 length is 11 residues. Trimming removed 6 bases at V and 5 bases at J, with 10 bases between. Germline V gives CDR1 DFQATT, CDR2 SNEGSKA (reference sequence). DNA for the CDR3: TGCAGTGCCCCCTCCGTGGAGACCCAGTACTTC. As protein: CSAPSVETQYF.

This rearrangement joins TRBV18 to TRBJ1-2, with 9 nucleotides matching TRBD1. The CDR3 has 15 amino acids. The V gene end was trimmed by 3 bases and the J gene end by 4 bases; junction bases not matched to a gene: 6. Germline V gives CDR1 KGHSH, CDR2 LQKENI. CDR3 sequence reads: CASSPRTGDGYGYTF. Here the CDR3 DNA reads TGTGCCAGCTCACCCCGGACAGGGGACGGCTATGGCTACACCTTC.

This chain links TRBV5-5 with TRBJ1-3; D is unclear. V gave up 4 bases and J gave up 0 bases, with 11 bases separating them. The CDR3 has 15 amino acids. Germline assignment: CDR1 SGHKS and CDR2 YYEKEE (reference sequence). CDR3 region: CASSQDWSSGNTIYF. DNA of the CDR3: TGTGCCAGCAGCCAAGACTGGAGCTCTGGAAACACCATATATTTT.

A word on this clone: One end of the junction fails to match germline, which may point to a read error. The chain couples TRBV28 to TRBJ2-1, with 8 bases fitting TRBD1. Germline V gene data show CDR1 as MDHEN and CDR2 as SYDVKM. The CDR3 loop spans 13 amino acids. Here the CDR3 DNA reads TGTGCCAGCAGATCAAGCCCCCGGGACAGGCCCCTCTTC. Residues: CASRSSPRDRPLF.

This chain links TRBV11-2 with TRBJ1-2, with D possibly matching TRBD1 (6 bases). Germline V gene sequence: CDR1 SGHAT, CDR2 FQNNGV. V was shortened by 3 bases and J by 9 bases, with 14 bases between the two germline ends. CDR3 length equals 13 residues. CDR3 loop: CASSLGAFTSYTF. The CDR3 nucleotides read TGTGCCAGCAGCTTGGGGGCCTTTACGAGCTACACCTTC.

The gene calls are TRBV28 and TRBJ1-6, with D possibly being TRBD1 (5 bases). The V and J ends lost 5 bases and 7 bases respectively, with 12 bases between them. Germline-derived CDR1 and CDR2 are MDHEN and SYDVKM. CDR3 length equals 14 residues. CDR3 DNA: TGTGCCAGCAGTCGGACATTCCCCAATTCACCCCTCCACTTT. Its protein is CASSRTFPNSPLHF.

The genes are TRBV7-3 and TRBJ2-4; 8 bases agree with TRBD1. The CDR3 runs 13 residues. CDR1 and CDR2 from the germline V gene are SGHTA and FQGTGA. With 5 bases clipped from V and 7 bases from J, the junction kept 4 bases outside the gene matches. The CDR3 spells CASSPGQGNIQYF. CDR3 nucleotides: TGTGCCAGCAGCCCTGGACAGGGTAACATTCAGTACTTC.

The V call is TRBV2, the J call TRBJ1-2, with a possible D match to TRBD1 (6 bases). This CDR3 has 14 residues. V lost 9 bases and J 7 bases, leaving 21 bases between the germline ends. Per the germline V gene, CDR1 is SNHLY and CDR2 is FYNNEI. DNA for the CDR3: TGTGCCAGGGAGGGGGGAATATTCAACCCTGGCTACACCTTC. Translation: CAREGGIFNPGYTF.